One and the same sample provided the 20 T cell receptor beta chains below, sequenced in a study of CD8+ T cells in alopecia areata. Reverse transcribed after extraction, RNA yielded cDNA as the sequencing template. The protocol was immunoSEQ multiplex PCR, while the TCRdb copy is restricted to in-frame clones and leaves out a portion. The sample carries 50,000 to 70,000 clones, about 40% recorded once. Sequenced: NKG2D-low CD8+ T cells sorted from blood. The receptor set was obtained from a human donor with alopecia areata.

This clone was observed a few times. The rearrangement joins TRBV29-1 to TRBJ1-2; tentative D call: TRBD1 (6 bases). Per germline, CDR1 SQVTM and CDR2 ANQGSEA. V was clipped by 6 bases and J by 2 bases, with 16 bases between them. This CDR3 is built from 14 residues. The CDR3 reads CSVYGGEVNYGYTF. The CDR3 DNA reads TGCAGCGTATATGGGGGCGAAGTGAACTATGGCTACACCTTC.

This rearrangement joins TRBV29-1 to TRBJ2-5, with TRBD1 identical over 9 bases. The tail of the sequence fits TRBJ2-7 better, so the J call may be wrong. CDR3 length equals 12 residues. Germline V CDR1 and CDR2: SQVTM, ANQGSEA. CDR3 DNA: TGCAGCGTTAAGACAGGGGGCTACGAGCAGTACTTC. As protein: CSVKTGGYEQYF.

The chain recombines TRBV5-7 with TRBJ1-2; a possible D gene is TRBD1 (5 bases). TRBV5-7 qualifies as an ORF whose function is uncertain. V lost 1 base to trimming and J lost 3 bases, with 7 bases between them. The length of the CDR3 is 13 residues. CDR3 region: CASSLWGYYGYTF. CDR3 DNA: TGTGCCAGCAGCTTGTGGGGGTACTATGGCTACACCTTC.

The chain carries TRBV4-1 and TRBJ2-7; 7 bases are a match to TRBD1. V shed 4 bases, J shed 0 bases, and the junction held 3 bases outside the gene matches. In germline, CDR1 is MGHRA, CDR2 YSYEKL. The length of the CDR3 is 14 residues. Here the CDR3 DNA reads TGCGCCAGCAGCCTTAGACAGGGCTCCTACGAGCAGTACTTC. This translates into CASSLRQGSYEQYF.

This rearrangement joins TRBV28 to TRBJ2-7; D may be TRBD2 (6 bases). The germline V gene has CDR1 MDHEN and CDR2 SYDVKM. V was trimmed by 3 bases and J by 0 bases, leaving 12 bases between them. The CDR3 is 15 residues long. The CDR3 coding sequence is TGTGCCAGCAGTTTTGTCGGGAGTCTCTCCTACGAGCAGTACTTC. Amino acid sequence: CASSFVGSLSYEQYF.

The chain uses TRBV27 and TRBJ2-7, with 10 nucleotides matching TRBD2. Germline lookup yields CDR1 MNHEY and CDR2 SMNVEV (reference sequence). The trim removed 4 bases at V and 2 bases at J, leaving 2 bases unmatched. The CDR3 is 14 residues long. The CDR3 reads CASSSGLAAYEQYF. The DNA for the CDR3 is TGTGCCAGCAGTTCCGGACTAGCGGCCTACGAGCAGTACTTC.

The chain joins TRBV29-1 to TRBJ1-2; D uncertain. V was clipped by 4 bases and J by 4 bases, with 7 bases between them. CDR1 SQVTM and CDR2 ANQGSEA come from the germline V gene. The CDR3 contains 11 residues. The CDR3 region has the DNA TGCAGCGTTGCCCAGATCTATGGCTACACCTTC. Translating gives CSVAQIYGYTF. Full variable domain (remainder filled in from reference TRBV29-1 and TRBJ1-2): SAVISQKPSRDICQRGTSLTIQCQVDSQVTMMFWYRQQPGQSLTLIATANQGSEATYESGFVIDKFPISRPNLTFSTLTVSNMSPEDSSIYLCSVAQIYGYTFGSGTRLTVV.

A few counts support this clone. This chain links TRBV4-2 with TRBJ1-2; D call uncertain. The V end lost 0 bases, the J end lost 5 bases, and 10 bases lay between the germline ends. The germline V gene encodes CDR1 LGHNA and CDR2 YNFKEQ. CDR3 length equals 14 residues. CDR3 amino acids: CASSQDEQLYGYTF. In nucleotides, the CDR3 is TGTGCCAGCAGCCAAGACGAACAGCTTTATGGCTACACCTTC.

V and J are TRBV6-6 and TRBJ1-4; no clear D gene. Between the trimmed V and J ends, which lost 8 bases and 1 base, there was a span of 14 bases. In germline, CDR1 is MNHNY, CDR2 SVGAGI (reference sequence). CDR3 size: 15 residues. CDR3 in DNA: TGTGCCAGCCAACCCTTGGGGAGAACTAATGAAAAACTGTTTTTT. It encodes CASQPLGRTNEKLFF.

In DNA, the CDR3 is TGCGCCAGCAGCCGAGTCCTAAACACTGAAGCTTTCTTT. It codes for CASSRVLNTEAFF. The chain has TRBV4-1 and TRBJ1-1; D remains unclear. The germline V and J ends were trimmed by 4 bases and 2 bases, with 8 bases remaining between them. Germline loops: CDR1 MGHRA, CDR2 YSYEKL. The CDR3 is 13 amino acids.

V is TRBV5-6 and J is TRBJ1-6, with 10 bases that match TRBD1. The CDR3 runs to 14 residues. Germline values: CDR1 SGHDT, CDR2 YYEEEE. V gave up 3 bases and J gave up 8 bases; unmatched junction bases: 2. The CDR3 coding sequence is TGTGCCAGCAGCTGGGGGACAGGGGATTCACCCCTCCACTTT. Amino acids: CASSWGTGDSPLHF. Complete variable domain (other parts from reference TRBV5-6 and TRBJ1-6): DAGVTQSPTHLIKTRGQQVTLRCSPKSGHDTVSWYQQALGQGPQFIFQYYEEEERQRGNFPDRFSGHQFPNYSSELNVNALLLGDSALYLCASSWGTGDSPLHFGNGTRLTVT.

The CDR3 protein is CSVRTSGIYEQYF. DNA of the CDR3: TGCAGCGTCCGGACTAGCGGGATTTACGAGCAGTACTTC. This chain links TRBV29-1 with TRBJ2-7; the match to TRBD2 covers 12 bases. This CDR3 contains 13 residues. Germline-derived CDR1 and CDR2 are SQVTM and ANQGSEA. Trimming took 6 bases from V and 4 from J; bases not matched to a gene: 4.

V is TRBV27 and J is TRBJ2-3; D may match TRBD1 or TRBD2 (5 bases each). The CDR3 length is 13 residues. Between the trimmed V and J ends, which lost 2 bases and 7 bases, there was a span of 10 bases. Germline V gene data show CDR1 as MNHEY and CDR2 as SMNVEV (reference sequence). The CDR3 DNA is TGTGCCAGCAGTTTAGGCGAGGGGAATACGCAGTATTTT. Protein sequence: CASSLGEGNTQYF.

For the CDR3, the DNA is TGTGCCAGCAGCTCCCCAGGACGTCAAGAGACCCAGTACTTC. This sequence encodes CASSSPGRQETQYF. The rearrangement links TRBV7-9 to TRBJ2-5; D gene unclear. The CDR3 totals 14 residues. Germline V gene sequence: CDR1 SEHNR, CDR2 FQNEAQ (reference sequence). V lost 4 bases and J lost 2, with 11 bases in between.

The chain combines TRBV2 with TRBJ2-1; 15 bases agree with TRBD2. Per germline, CDR1 SNHLY and CDR2 FYNNEI. This CDR3 comprises 19 residues. The ends lost 6 bases at V and 0 bases at J; junction bases unmatched: 9. CDR3 region: CASSEGLAGGQSSYNEQFF. CDR3 coding DNA: TGTGCCAGCAGCGAGGGACTAGCGGGAGGCCAGAGCTCCTACAATGAGCAGTTCTTC.

V gene TRBV7-2 combines with J gene TRBJ2-3; 8 bases align to TRBD2. The CDR3 runs 15 residues. The V segment lost 3 bases and the J segment 4 bases; nucleotides outside the gene matches: 6. Germline V gene data show CDR1 as SGHTA and CDR2 as FQGNSA. CDR3 loop: CASSLAGGVPDTQYF. In nucleotides, the CDR3 is TGTGCCAGCAGCTTGGCGGGGGGAGTTCCAGATACGCAGTATTTT.

V and J are TRBV7-9 and TRBJ2-2, with D hard to call. Germline-derived CDR1 and CDR2 are SEHNR and FQNEAQ (reference sequence). Trimming removed 10 bases at V and 5 bases at J, with 11 bases between. CDR3 size: 12 residues. CDR3 protein: CANPERTGELFF. CDR3 in DNA: TGTGCCAACCCCGAACGGACCGGGGAGCTGTTTTTT.

Points on this clone: One end of the junction fails to match germline, which may point to a read error. V and J are TRBV13 and TRBJ2-1; 8 bases are a match to TRBD2. This CDR3 has 15 residues. The germline gives CDR1 PRHDT, CDR2 FYEKMQ (reference sequence). CDR3 sequence reads: CASNHRTSSHNEQFF. The CDR3 coding sequence is TGTGCCAGCAACCACAGGACTAGCTCCCACAATGAGCAGTTCTTC.

The chain uses TRBV27 and TRBJ2-7, with 9 bases aligning to TRBD1. The germline V gene has CDR1 MNHEY and CDR2 SMNVEV (reference sequence). The CDR3 sequence is 15 residues long. V lost 3 bases to trimming and J lost 3 bases; unmatched junction nucleotides: 6. As DNA, the CDR3 is TGTGCCAGCAGTTTCCCCGGGACAGGGCTCTACGAGCAGTACTTC. This codes for CASSFPGTGLYEQYF.

This clone was recorded only once. CDR3 loop: CASSDGQLANYGYTF. The CDR3 region has the DNA TGTGCCAGCAGTGATGGGCAGTTAGCTAACTATGGCTACACCTTC. The chain links TRBV2 to TRBJ1-2; D is unresolved. With 3 bases removed from V and 0 bases from J, the gap between germline ends came to 11 bases. The germline CDR1 and CDR2 sequences are SNHLY and FYNNEI. CDR3 size: 15 residues.